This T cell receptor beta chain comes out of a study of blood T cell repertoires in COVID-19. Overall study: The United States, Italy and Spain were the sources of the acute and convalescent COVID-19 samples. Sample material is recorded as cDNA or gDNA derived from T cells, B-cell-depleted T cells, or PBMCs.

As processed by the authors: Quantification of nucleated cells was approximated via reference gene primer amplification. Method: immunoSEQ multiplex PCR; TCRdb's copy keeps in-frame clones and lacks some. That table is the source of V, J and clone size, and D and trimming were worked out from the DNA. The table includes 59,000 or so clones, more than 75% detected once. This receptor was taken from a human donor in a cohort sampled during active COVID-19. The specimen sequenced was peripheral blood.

The CDR3 coding sequence is TGTGCCAGCAGCTTATCGGGGGGACGGCCGCGGGAGACCCAGTACTTC. This encodes CASSLSGGRPRETQYF. The chain has TRBV5-4 and TRBJ2-5; 7 bases are shared with TRBD2. V lost 2 bases and J lost 5; bases outside the gene matches: 12. This CDR3 is built from 16 residues. Germline V CDR1 and CDR2: SGHNT, YYREEE (reference sequence).